This record concerns one T cell receptor beta chain sequence. Antigen specificity is unknown. The entry originates in a study of monozygotic twins with inflammatory bowel disease. General study points: Especially with disease activity, IBD patients had fewer clonotypes in common with others than healthy twins did.

Starting material for each TCR library was about 3,200 ng of total RNA. TCRalpha and TCRbeta cDNA went through nested PCRs of approximately 17 and 9 cycles, two in total. For each CDR3 protein, TCRdb gives one entry from its re-call of the 5' RACE reads, without DNA. Its table records 420,000 or so distinct CDR3 sequences. This receptor was taken from a human donor with ulcerative colitis or Crohn's disease, or a healthy co-twin of an affected twin (not recorded which). What was sequenced was blood.

CDR3 sequence: CATSREVGGSYNEQFF. The chain links TRBV15 to TRBJ2-1. CDR3 length equals 16 residues. Germline V gene data show CDR1 as LNHNV and CDR2 as YYDKDF (reference sequence).